The rows below give T cell receptor beta chains drawn from one sample of a study of long-term antiretroviral therapy in people with HIV. TCRdb keeps only in-frame clones here, not all; method: immunoSEQ multiplex PCR. The table lists more than 20,000 clones, about 85% of them singletons, with around 5.2% in the top ten. Sequencing used unsorted PBMCs, obtained just over 2.6 years after starting antiretroviral therapy. These TCRs come from a man between 40 and 49 years old with HIV. The CDR3 runs from the conserved cysteine through the conserved F or W. Fields, in order: CDR3 DNA, CDR3 protein, V gene, clone size, J gene, D gene. A D gene is named only where the DNA matches it firmly. The size entry is marked missing in some rows and otherwise reads once, few, many or a size class.

cdr3_nt: TGTGCCAGCAGTTTAGCACAGGGCGCCTACGAGCAGTACTTC
cdr3_aa: CASSLAQGAYEQYF
v_call: TRBV27
clone_size: .
j_call: TRBJ2-7
d_call: .

cdr3_nt: TGTGCCAGCAGCGTAGGAAGTTCTGGACAGGATCCTAACTATGGCTACACCTTC
cdr3_aa: CASSVGSSGQDPNYGYTF
v_call: TRBV9
clone_size: few
j_call: TRBJ1-2
d_call: TRBD1

cdr3_nt: TGTGCCAGCACAGACCCCCCCGGGACAGCCATATCCCAAGAGACCCAGTACTTC
cdr3_aa: CASTDPPGTAISQETQYF
v_call: TRBV27
clone_size: .
j_call: TRBJ2-5
d_call: TRBD1

cdr3_nt: TGTGCCAGCAGCTTGGGAGGGGATAATGAAAAACTGTTTTTT
cdr3_aa: CASSLGGDNEKLFF
v_call: TRBV7-9
clone_size: once
j_call: TRBJ1-4
d_call: .

cdr3_nt: TGTGCCAGTACCTTGGGGATAGGCACTGAAGCTTTCTTT
cdr3_aa: CASTLGIGTEAFF
v_call: TRBV19
clone_size: .
j_call: TRBJ1-1
d_call: .

cdr3_nt: TGTGCCTGGAGTCCCCGGGGGCGGGGGACTGAAGCTTTCTTT
cdr3_aa: CAWSPRGRGTEAFF
v_call: TRBV30
clone_size: .
j_call: TRBJ1-1
d_call: .

cdr3_nt: TGTGCTAGCAGCTTGGGACTAGCGGGAGGGCCTGACGGGGAGCTGTTTTTT
cdr3_aa: CASSLGLAGGPDGELFF
v_call: TRBV7-7
clone_size: .
j_call: TRBJ2-2
d_call: TRBD2

cdr3_nt: TGTGCCAGCAGCCCCCGACTAGCGGGCCCTCAAGAGACCCAGTACTTC
cdr3_aa: CASSPRLAGPQETQYF
v_call: TRBV9
clone_size: .
j_call: TRBJ2-5
d_call: TRBD2

cdr3_nt: TGCGCCAGCAGCCAGTCGACAGGGCACGACACTGAAGCTTTCTTT
cdr3_aa: CASSQSTGHDTEAFF
v_call: TRBV4-1
clone_size: .
j_call: TRBJ1-1
d_call: TRBD1

cdr3_nt: TGTGCCAGCAGCGTAATGGTTGGACAGGGGACTGAAGCTTTCTTT
cdr3_aa: CASSVMVGQGTEAFF
v_call: TRBV9
clone_size: .
j_call: TRBJ1-1
d_call: TRBD1

cdr3_nt: TGTGCCAGTAGTAAACTAAGGGGTTCGCGCCCCTACGAGCAGTACTTC
cdr3_aa: CASSKLRGSRPYEQYF
v_call: TRBV19
clone_size: .
j_call: TRBJ2-7
d_call: .

cdr3_nt: TGCGCCAGCAGCCAAGGACGGGGGGGAGAAGCTTTCTTT
cdr3_aa: CASSQGRGGEAFF
v_call: TRBV4-1
clone_size: .
j_call: TRBJ1-1
d_call: .

cdr3_nt: TGTGCCACCGCCTGGGGGAGAGACTACGAGCAGTACTTC
cdr3_aa: CATAWGRDYEQYF
v_call: TRBV7-9
clone_size: few
j_call: TRBJ2-7
d_call: .

cdr3_nt: TGCAGCGTTGGAGGACAGGGCCTTGGAAACACCATATATTTT
cdr3_aa: CSVGGQGLGNTIYF
v_call: TRBV29-1
clone_size: .
j_call: TRBJ1-3
d_call: TRBD1

cdr3_nt: TGTGCCAGCAGTTTGGGTAGCGGGGGGGCCATCTCCTACGAGCAGTACTTC
cdr3_aa: CASSLGSGGAISYEQYF
v_call: TRBV27
clone_size: .
j_call: TRBJ2-7
d_call: TRBD2

cdr3_nt: TGTGCCAGCAGCTTAGAAAGGGAAGCTTTCTTT
cdr3_aa: CASSLEREAFF
v_call: TRBV11-2
clone_size: .
j_call: TRBJ1-1
d_call: .

cdr3_nt: TGTGCCAGCAGCCGGGGGACAGGGGGAATTCAAGAGACCCAGTACTTC
cdr3_aa: CASSRGTGGIQETQYF
v_call: TRBV7-9
clone_size: .
j_call: TRBJ2-5
d_call: TRBD1

cdr3_nt: TGTGCCACCAGCAGAGATCCCCCGTTCTCTGGGGCCAACGTCCTGACTTTC
cdr3_aa: CATSRDPPFSGANVLTF
v_call: TRBV15
clone_size: .
j_call: TRBJ2-6
d_call: .

cdr3_nt: TGTGCCAGTAATTGGAAAGGAACGACAGGGCTTTCAGGTGGCTACACCTTC
cdr3_aa: CASNWKGTTGLSGGYTF
v_call: TRBV19
clone_size: .
j_call: TRBJ1-2
d_call: TRBD1

cdr3_nt: TGTGCCAGCAGTTACTCGATAGGTCGCGGAGAGACCCAGTACTTC
cdr3_aa: CASSYSIGRGETQYF
v_call: TRBV6-5
clone_size: .
j_call: TRBJ2-5
d_call: .

cdr3_nt: TGTGCCAGCAGCTACACCGGGACAGGGTTTGGGGCAACCACCGGGGAGCTGTTTTTT
cdr3_aa: CASSYTGTGFGATTGELFF
v_call: TRBV7-2
clone_size: .
j_call: TRBJ2-2
d_call: TRBD1

cdr3_nt: TGTGCCAGCAGTGGTGTCAGTTACACCGGGGAGCTGTTTTTT
cdr3_aa: CASSGVSYTGELFF
v_call: TRBV2
clone_size: .
j_call: TRBJ2-2
d_call: .

cdr3_nt: TGTGCCAGCAGTTACTCACAGGGATGGACTGAAGCTTTCTTT
cdr3_aa: CASSYSQGWTEAFF
v_call: TRBV6-5
clone_size: .
j_call: TRBJ1-1
d_call: .

cdr3_nt: TGTGCCAGCAGCAGGGGCCAAGAGACCCAGTACTTC
cdr3_aa: CASSRGQETQYF
v_call: TRBV5-4
clone_size: .
j_call: TRBJ2-5
d_call: .

cdr3_nt: TGCGCCAGCAGCTTGTTTCCATCCTACGAGCAGTACTTC
cdr3_aa: CASSLFPSYEQYF
v_call: TRBV5-1
clone_size: .
j_call: TRBJ2-7
d_call: .

cdr3_nt: TGTGCCAGCAGCTTAATCGGGGGCAGGGATCAGCCCCAGCATTTT
cdr3_aa: CASSLIGGRDQPQHF
v_call: TRBV11-2
clone_size: .
j_call: TRBJ1-5
d_call: .

cdr3_nt: TGTGCCAGCAGCCCCCGGACAGCCCCCTACGAGCAGTACTTC
cdr3_aa: CASSPRTAPYEQYF
v_call: TRBV28
clone_size: .
j_call: TRBJ2-7
d_call: .

cdr3_nt: TGTGCCAGCAGCTCCGGGAGCGACAATGAGCAGTTCTTC
cdr3_aa: CASSSGSDNEQFF
v_call: TRBV13
clone_size: .
j_call: TRBJ2-1
d_call: .

cdr3_nt: TGCGCCAGCAGCTCAATACCGTTGGTAGGAGGGAACACCGGGGAGCTGTTTTTT
cdr3_aa: CASSSIPLVGGNTGELFF
v_call: TRBV5-1
clone_size: .
j_call: TRBJ2-2
d_call: .

cdr3_nt: TGTGCCAGCAGCTCTCTACAGACAGGGGTGATGAGAGCTTTCTTT
cdr3_aa: CASSSLQTGVMRAFF
v_call: TRBV7-9
clone_size: .
j_call: TRBJ1-1
d_call: TRBD1

cdr3_nt: TGTGCCACCAGCAGAGCCCGCAGGAGACAAGAGACCCAGTACTTC
cdr3_aa: CATSRARRRQETQYF
v_call: TRBV15
clone_size: .
j_call: TRBJ2-5
d_call: .

cdr3_nt: TGTGCCAGCTCATCCGGGGGTCCTGGTGAGCCCCAGCATTTT
cdr3_aa: CASSSGGPGEPQHF
v_call: TRBV18
clone_size: .
j_call: TRBJ1-5
d_call: .

cdr3_nt: TGTGCCTGGAGTGTCGCGGGAGGGCCTAGGGAGACCCAGTACTTC
cdr3_aa: CAWSVAGGPRETQYF
v_call: TRBV30
clone_size: .
j_call: TRBJ2-5
d_call: TRBD2

cdr3_nt: TGTGCCAGCAGCTTGGACAGGGACGAGCAGTACTTC
cdr3_aa: CASSLDRDEQYF
v_call: TRBV5-4
clone_size: .
j_call: TRBJ2-7
d_call: .

cdr3_nt: TGTGCCATCAGTGATCAGACCGCCTGGGAGCAGTACTTC
cdr3_aa: CAISDQTAWEQYF
v_call: TRBV10-3
clone_size: .
j_call: TRBJ2-7
d_call: .

cdr3_nt: TGTGCCAGCGGACCAACGTGGTTGGTGCAGTACTTC
cdr3_aa: CASGPTWLVQYF
v_call: TRBV11-2
clone_size: .
j_call: TRBJ2-7
d_call: .

cdr3_nt: TGTGCCAGCAGTGAGGACAGGCGCTCCTACGAGCAGTACTTC
cdr3_aa: CASSEDRRSYEQYF
v_call: TRBV6-1
clone_size: .
j_call: TRBJ2-7
d_call: TRBD1

cdr3_nt: TGTGCCAGCAGCCCCGTCTTCCGGGACACTGAAGCTTTCTTT
cdr3_aa: CASSPVFRDTEAFF
v_call: TRBV7-6
clone_size: few
j_call: TRBJ1-1
d_call: .

cdr3_nt: TGTGCCAGCATTCTCTCCGCGGGGCTAGAAGATACGCAGTATTTT
cdr3_aa: CASILSAGLEDTQYF
v_call: TRBV27
clone_size: .
j_call: TRBJ2-3
d_call: .

cdr3_nt: TGTGCCTGGAGTGTACCAAGGGGGGGTAGCTCCTACGAGCAGTACTTC
cdr3_aa: CAWSVPRGGSSYEQYF
v_call: TRBV30
clone_size: .
j_call: TRBJ2-7
d_call: .

cdr3_nt: TGTGCCAGCAGCTTACTAGGACAGGTACCCTACGAGCAGTACTTC
cdr3_aa: CASSLLGQVPYEQYF
v_call: TRBV13
clone_size: .
j_call: TRBJ2-7
d_call: TRBD1

cdr3_nt: TGTGCCAGCAGCTTAGACAGGAACTCTGGAAACACCATATATTTT
cdr3_aa: CASSLDRNSGNTIYF
v_call: TRBV7-2
clone_size: .
j_call: TRBJ1-3
d_call: .

cdr3_nt: TGTGCCAGCAGCTTGGGGCGGAAGGACAGGTTCTATGGCTACACCTTC
cdr3_aa: CASSLGRKDRFYGYTF
v_call: TRBV5-4
clone_size: .
j_call: TRBJ1-2
d_call: TRBD1

cdr3_nt: TGTGCCAGCAGCGGCTCGAGGCGATCCTCCTACGAGCAGTACTTC
cdr3_aa: CASSGSRRSSYEQYF
v_call: TRBV7-9
clone_size: .
j_call: TRBJ2-7
d_call: .

cdr3_nt: TGTGCCAGCAATACGGACAGGGGTATTCGCCAGCCCCAGCATTTT
cdr3_aa: CASNTDRGIRQPQHF
v_call: TRBV6-1
clone_size: .
j_call: TRBJ1-5
d_call: TRBD1

cdr3_nt: TGTGCCAGCAGCTTAGATCCCGCCCAAGAGACCCAGTACTTC
cdr3_aa: CASSLDPAQETQYF
v_call: TRBV7-2
clone_size: .
j_call: TRBJ2-5
d_call: .